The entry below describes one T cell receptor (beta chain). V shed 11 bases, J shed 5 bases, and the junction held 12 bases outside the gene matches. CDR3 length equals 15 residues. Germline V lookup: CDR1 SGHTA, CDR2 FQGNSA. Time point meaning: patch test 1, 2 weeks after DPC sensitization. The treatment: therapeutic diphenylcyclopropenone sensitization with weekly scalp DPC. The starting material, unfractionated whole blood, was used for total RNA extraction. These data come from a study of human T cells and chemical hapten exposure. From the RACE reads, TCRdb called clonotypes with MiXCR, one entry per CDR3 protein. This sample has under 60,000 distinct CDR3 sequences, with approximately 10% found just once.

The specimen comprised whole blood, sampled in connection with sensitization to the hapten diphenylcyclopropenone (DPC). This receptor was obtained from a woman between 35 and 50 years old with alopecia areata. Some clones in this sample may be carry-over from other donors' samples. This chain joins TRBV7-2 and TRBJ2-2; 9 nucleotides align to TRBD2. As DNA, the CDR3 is TGTGCCTCCCCGGGCGGGACTAGCAGAACCGGGGAGCTGTTTTTT. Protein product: CASPGGTSRTGELFF.